One sample yielded the 14 T cell receptor beta chains listed below, sequenced in a study of tumor-infiltrating lymphocytes in primary liver carcinoma. Total RNA (roughly 530 ng) served as template for TCR beta cDNA synthesis primed by a constant-region primer. Slightly modified ARM-PCR with three nested multiplex PCR rounds yielded TCR beta libraries. Forward primers for TRBV1-TRBV30 and a C-beta reverse primer served the first two PCR rounds, at roughly 10 cycles each. TCRdb ran MiXCR on the multiplex PCR reads and lists one entry per CDR3 protein. The sample carries about 78,000 distinct CDR3 sequences, over 55% recorded once. The tissue used was unsorted bulk material of about 19-33 mg. RNA and DNA were co-extracted from it with the AllPrep DNA/RNA mini kit. The specimen sequenced was liver tumor tissue from sampling region 4. Subset given: tumor region T4, right-lateral pole. The receptors stem from an older woman with primary liver carcinoma and hepatitis B virus infection.

This clonotype has a count of ten or more. This sequence joins TRBV28 and TRBJ2-5, with 8 bases fitting TRBD2. Germline loops: CDR1 MDHEN, CDR2 SYDVKM. V lost 4 bases to trimming and J lost 0 bases; unmatched junction nucleotides: 4. This CDR3 contains 15 residues. The CDR3 bases are TGTGCCAGCAGTTCATTGACTAGCGACCAAGAGACCCAGTACTTC. This codes for CASSSLTSDQETQYF.

This clonotype was recorded many times. V usage is TRBV28 and J usage is TRBJ2-7; 10 bases agree with TRBD2. The germline gives CDR1 MDHEN, CDR2 SYDVKM. The length of the CDR3 is 13 residues. Trimming at V came to 10 bases and at J to 1 base, leaving 4 bases not matched to a gene. CDR3 sequence reads: CAITSGTSYEQYF. CDR3 bases: TGTGCCATCACTAGCGGGACGTCCTACGAGCAGTACTTC.

Regarding this clonotype: This may be a read error: a much more frequent sequence differs by one nucleotide. The rearrangement links TRBV4-1 to TRBJ2-3, with 15 bases fitting TRBD2. Germline loops: CDR1 MGHRA, CDR2 YSYEKL. V dropped 1 base and J dropped 5; count of bases not matched to a gene: 10. The CDR3 is 19 amino acids. CDR3 loop: CASSQVLGLAGGRVDTQYF. The CDR3, as DNA: TGCGCCAGCAGCCAAGTCCTAGGACTAGCGGGAGGGAGGGTAGATACGCAGTATTTT.

The chain combines TRBV6-5 with TRBJ1-2; 10 bases fit TRBD1. Germline V gene lookup returns CDR1 MNHEY and CDR2 SVGAGI. This CDR3 has 14 residues. CDR3 bases: TGTATCAGCAGTTACAGGACAGGGGGTTTGGCCTACACCTTC. This translates into CISSYRTGGLAYTF.

The CDR3: CDRWGGGYEQYF. The CDR3 nucleotides are TGTGACAGGTGGGGTGGGGGGTACGAGCAGTACTTC. The chain uses TRBV28 and TRBJ2-7; D might be TRBD2 (6 bases). CDR1 MDHEN and CDR2 SYDVKM come from the germline V gene. CDR3 length equals 12 residues.

The rearrangement uses TRBV11-3 and TRBJ2-7; unclear D gene. Germline loops: CDR1 SGHNT, CDR2 YENEEA. The CDR3 length is 17 residues. The germline V and J ends were trimmed by 5 bases and 2 bases, with 22 bases remaining between them. The DNA for the CDR3 is TGTGCCAGCAGCCCGGACCGAGTGGGTTTAAGTACCTACGAGCAGTACTTC. Translating gives CASSPDRVGLSTYEQYF.

A few counts support this clonotype. This chain links TRBV30 with TRBJ2-2; a possible D gene is TRBD2 (5 bases). Germline CDR1 is GTSNPN and CDR2 is SVGIG (reference sequence). This CDR3 contains 14 residues. The chain's CDR3 is CFWSVGLTSGELFF. The CDR3 DNA reads TGTTTCTGGAGTGTAGGACTCACCTCTGGGGAGCTGTTTTTT.

Remarks on this clonotype: The germline gene is not matched at one end of the junction; a read error may be the cause. V gene TRBV5-1 combines with J gene TRBJ2-1; D unresolved. The CDR3 covers 15 residues. Per the germline V gene, CDR1 is SGHRS and CDR2 is YFSETQ. CDR3 in DNA: TGTGCCAGCAGCTTGCTTACGGGTGCCTACAATGAGCAGTTCTTC. This sequence encodes CASSLLTGAYNEQFF.

Concerning this clonotype itself: A much more abundant neighbour one base away suggests this may be a read error. The chain links TRBV28 to TRBJ1-1; a possible D gene is TRBD1 (5 bases). Germline values: CDR1 MDHEN, CDR2 SYDVKM. The CDR3 sequence is 13 residues long. The V end lost 5 bases, the J end lost 10 bases, and 17 bases lay between the germline ends. This CDR3 reads CASSLTREGLAFF. DNA of the CDR3: TGTGCCAGCAGTCTGACCAGGGAAGGTTTAGCTTTCTTT.

This clonotype has a count of ten or more. The chain has TRBV28 and TRBJ2-7; D call uncertain. Germline CDR1 and CDR2: MDHEN and SYDVKM. The CDR3 is 15 amino acids. The V gene lost 7 bases and the J gene lost 2 bases, with 18 bases spanning the gap. Written as DNA, the CDR3 is TGTGCCAGCACCGGCGACTCGCCCTCCCCCTACGAGCAGTACTTC. Translated, it gives CASTGDSPSPYEQYF.

Concerning this clonotype itself: A junction end diverges from the germline sequence, so it may reflect a read error. This chain connects TRBV12-3 or TRBV12-4 to TRBJ2-6; maybe TRBD1 (6 bases). This CDR3 comprises 15 residues. DNA for the CDR3: TGTACCAGCAGTTCGAGGGGGTCTGAGGCCAACGTCCTGACTTTC. Translation gives CTSSSRGSEANVLTF.

This clonotype was detected only a few times. A much larger clone is a single base away; this may be a read error. The genes are TRBV28 and TRBJ1-1; 9 bases align to TRBD1. CDR1 is MDHEN, CDR2 SYDVKM, per germline. This CDR3 has 15 residues. The CDR3 nucleotides are TGTGTCAGCATCCGGGGGGGACAGGGGAACACTGAAGCTTTCTTT. As protein: CVSIRGGQGNTEAFF.

The gene calls are TRBV29-1 and TRBJ1-2; maybe TRBD1 (5 bases). Germline V lookup: CDR1 SQVTM, CDR2 ANQGSEA. The CDR3 extends over 14 amino acids. The V and J ends lost 6 bases and 8 bases respectively, with 22 bases between them. CDR3 DNA sequence: TGCAGCGTCGCCCGGGGGATGGGCGCTCTCGGCTACACCTTC. Translated, it gives CSVARGMGALGYTF.

This clonotype was counted a few times. V and J are TRBV28 and TRBJ2-2, with 9 positions matching TRBD2. The germline gives CDR1 MDHEN, CDR2 SYDVKM. The V gene end was trimmed by 6 bases and the J gene end by 5 bases; junction bases not matched to a gene: 13. This CDR3 contains 17 residues. CDR3 residues: CASSSSAASGITGELFF. The CDR3 DNA follows: TGTGCCAGCAGCTCATCCGCGGCTAGCGGGATTACCGGGGAGCTGTTTTTT.